The entry that follows covers one TCR beta chain sequence. Its binding antigen is unknown. No base quality values were provided; no much bigger clone lies one nucleotide off. Receptor amplification or capture employed 5' RACE. The run used a NextSeq 500. In the TCR library protocol, a unique molecular identifier was attached to each TCR cDNA molecule so that PCR and sequencing errors could be corrected. Concerning the study's data processing: TCR identification, UMI-based error correction and CDR3 extraction were performed with Decombinator tools. Expanded TCRs were defined as those above a frequency of 2 per 1,000, corresponding to the top 1% of the tumor frequency distribution. Renyi diversity was calculated using the R vegan package after each repertoire was subsampled 100 times to 5,000 TCRs. To build CDR3 similarity networks, amino acid triplet string-kernel similarity was used, and CDR3s were connected when their pairwise similarity was above 0.82. TCRdb cleaned the public reads at Q25 with fastp, built clones with MiXCR and kept in-frame beta chains. Each entry is one CDR3 protein sequence, shown with its most common DNA and genes. The V and J calls here are based on TCRdb, not the publication. Present in this sample are about 92,000 distinct CDR3 sequences, 10% to 15% of which were seen just once. The ten largest clones represent about 38% of the sample.

The data were taken from a study of spatial heterogeneity in lung cancer (dated by TCRdb to the late 2010s). In terms of the full investigation: More beta-chain than alpha-chain transcripts were consistently detected, likely reflecting higher beta-chain transcript abundance. In the raw uncorrected reads, each unique combination of TCR and UMI appeared on average more than ten times. In non-small cell lung cancer, the study made a quantitative comparison of TCR alpha and beta repertoires among multiple tumor regions, matched nontumor lung and blood. TCR repertoire features were related to nonsynonymous mutation counts determined by whole-exome sequencing of tumor tissue. Both alpha and beta chains were TCR-sequenced in samples taken at surgery, namely 220 tumor regions, approximately 63 matched nontumor lung samples and 55 to 60 PBMC samples.

General conclusions and limits of the study: Additional single-cell paired TCR alpha and beta sequencing was considered necessary to confirm, at a functional level, the hypothesis that regional TCRs recognize regional mutations. Ubiquitous expanded tumor TCRs were detected in blood more often at tumor resection than at routine follow-up.

Explained via the paper, the time point label denotes: sample taken at primary tumor resection. The donors were around 69 patients from the lung TRACERx cohort who had early-stage, untreated non-small cell lung cancer. Whole RNA extracted from tumor and nontumor lung tissue, or from cryopreserved PBMC samples, was used for TCR sequencing without cell sorting. A patient was chosen for TCR sequencing only when enough RNA was available from at least two tumor regions. CDR3 length: 15 amino acids, cysteine to phenylalanine. Solely the CDR3 DNA is kept, with 45 bases framed from the first base. Reading the germline V gene gives CDR1 LGHNA and CDR2 YSLEER. Relative to germline, V is 0 bases shorter and J is 5 bases shorter, with 13 bases between their ends.

The chain couples TRBV4-3 to TRBJ1-1; TRBD1 might be the D gene, on 6 matching bases. The origin of this receptor is a male donor with early-stage non-small cell lung cancer. The sample consisted of PBMCs, taken at surgery. The nucleotide sequence reads as follows: TGCGCCAGCAGCCAAGATCAACAAGGGGGGACTGAAGCTTTCTTT. Translated, this gives CASSQDQQGGTEAFF.